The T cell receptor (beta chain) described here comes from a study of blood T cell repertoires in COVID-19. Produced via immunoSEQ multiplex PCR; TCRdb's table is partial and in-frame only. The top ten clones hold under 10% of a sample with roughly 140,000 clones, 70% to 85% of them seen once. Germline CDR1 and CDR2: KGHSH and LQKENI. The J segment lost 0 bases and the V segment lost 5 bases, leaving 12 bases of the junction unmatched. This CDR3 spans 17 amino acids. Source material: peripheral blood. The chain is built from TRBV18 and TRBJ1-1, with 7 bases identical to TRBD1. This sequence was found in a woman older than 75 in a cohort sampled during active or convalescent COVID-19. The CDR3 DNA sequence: TGTGCCAGCTCAGGAGTCAACAGGGGTCCTATGAACACTGAAGCTTTCTTT. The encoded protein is CASSGVNRGPMNTEAFF.